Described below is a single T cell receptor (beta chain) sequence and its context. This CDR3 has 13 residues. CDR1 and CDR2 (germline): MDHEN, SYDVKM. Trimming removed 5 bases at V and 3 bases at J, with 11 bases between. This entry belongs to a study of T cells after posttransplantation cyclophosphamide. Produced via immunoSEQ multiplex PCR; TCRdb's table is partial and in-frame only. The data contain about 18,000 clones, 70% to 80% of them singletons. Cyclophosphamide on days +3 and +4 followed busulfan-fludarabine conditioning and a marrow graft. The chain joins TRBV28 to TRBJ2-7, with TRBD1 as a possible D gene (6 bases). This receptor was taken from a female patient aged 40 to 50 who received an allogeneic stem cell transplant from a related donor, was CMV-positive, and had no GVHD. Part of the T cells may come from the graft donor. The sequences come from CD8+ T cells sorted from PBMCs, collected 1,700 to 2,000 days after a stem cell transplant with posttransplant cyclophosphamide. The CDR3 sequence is CASSLLGGYEQYF. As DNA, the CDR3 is TGTGCCAGCAGTCTCTTAGGGGGCTACGAGCAGTACTTC.